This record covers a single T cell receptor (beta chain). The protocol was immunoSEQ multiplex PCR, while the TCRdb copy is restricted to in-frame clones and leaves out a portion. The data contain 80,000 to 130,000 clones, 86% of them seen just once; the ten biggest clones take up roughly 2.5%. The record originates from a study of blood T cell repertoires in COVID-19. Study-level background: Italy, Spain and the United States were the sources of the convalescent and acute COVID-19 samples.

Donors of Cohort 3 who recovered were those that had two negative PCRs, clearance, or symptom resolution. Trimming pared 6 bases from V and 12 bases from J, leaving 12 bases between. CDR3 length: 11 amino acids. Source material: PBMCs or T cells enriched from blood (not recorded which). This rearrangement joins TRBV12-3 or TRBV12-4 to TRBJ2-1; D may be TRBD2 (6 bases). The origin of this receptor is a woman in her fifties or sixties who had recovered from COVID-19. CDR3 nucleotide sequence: TGTGCCAGCAGACTAGCTGTTTGGCAGTTCTTC. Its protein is CASRLAVWQFF.